The 29 T cell receptor beta chains below all came from one sample that was sequenced in a study of blood T cells in healthy people across ages. Together with a sample-barcoded 5' primer, a J-beta primer mix was included in a second PCR lasting about 7 to 12 cycles. TCRdb passed the 5' RACE reads through MiXCR, listing each CDR3 protein once. The table includes 750,000 to 950,000 distinct CDR3 sequences, around 29% detected once. The same data also contributed to another study, on T cells of mothers and their children.

The sample consisted of blood. The receptors derive from a woman aged 40 to 50 in good health.

The sample holds many counts of this clonotype. The chain recombines TRBV18 with TRBJ2-7, with TRBD2 matching 7 bases. The CDR3 spans 16 residues. Per the germline V gene, CDR1 is KGHSH and CDR2 is LQKENI. The trim removed 3 bases at V and 0 bases at J, leaving 8 bases unmatched. The CDR3 spells CASSPSVGGTSYEQYF. CDR3 coding DNA: TGTGCCAGCTCACCTAGTGTGGGGGGGACCTCCTACGAGCAGTACTTC.

This clonotype was recorded a few times. The chain has TRBV6-1 and TRBJ2-4; the match to TRBD1 covers 7 bases. CDR1 MNHNS and CDR2 SASEGT come from the germline V gene. The length of the CDR3 is 16 residues. V shed 6 bases and J 13 bases; nucleotides not matched to a gene: 21. CDR3 nucleotides: TGTGCCAGCAGGAAGACCTACAGGGGACGGTACAATGAGCAGTACTTC. Translating it yields CASRKTYRGRYNEQYF.

The V call is TRBV20-1, the J call TRBJ1-1, with D unresolved. There are 15 residues in the CDR3. V was pared by 6 bases and J by 2 bases, with 19 bases between. The germline CDR1 and CDR2 sequences are DFQATT and SNEGSKA (reference sequence). CDR3 DNA: TGCAGTGCCCCACCAATCCGGACGCTAAACACTGAAGCTTTCTTT. Protein: CSAPPIRTLNTEAFF.

This clonotype was found many times. CDR3 sequence reads: CASSKAPKETQYF. CDR3 in DNA: TGCGCCAGCAGCAAAGCCCCTAAGGAGACCCAGTACTTC. This chain connects TRBV5-1 to TRBJ2-5; D not certain. The CDR3 is 13 residues long. V lost 4 bases, J lost 5 bases, and 12 bases lay in between. Per the germline V gene, CDR1 is SGHRS and CDR2 is YFSETQ.

This clonotype was detected ten times or more. The rearrangement joins TRBV18 to TRBJ2-3; no firm D call. The CDR3 covers 11 residues. V lost 1 base and J lost 5, with 1 base in between. CDR1 is KGHSH, CDR2 LQKENI, per germline. The CDR3 loop is CASSPQDTQYF. The DNA of the CDR3 is TGTGCCAGCTCACCACAAGATACGCAGTATTTT. Looking up the rest from reference TRBV18 and TRBJ2-3 gives the full variable domain: NAGVMQNPRHLVRRRGQEARLRCSPMKGHSHVYWYRQLPEEGLKFMVYLQKENIIDESGMPKERFSAEFPKEGPSILRIQQVVRGDSAAYFCASSPQDTQYFGPGTRLTVL.

This clonotype was seen ten or more times. The chain joins TRBV4-2 to TRBJ2-5; TRBD1 might be the D (5 bases). CDR3 size: 13 residues. V was shortened by 0 bases and J by 6 bases, with 8 bases between the two germline ends. The germline V gene encodes CDR1 LGHNA and CDR2 YNFKEQ. This CDR3 reads CASSQDRQQTQYF. The CDR3 DNA sequence: TGTGCCAGCAGCCAAGATAGACAGCAGACCCAGTACTTC.

This clonotype has at least ten counts. The chain carries TRBV27 and TRBJ1-5, with no clear D. This CDR3 region has 13 residues. The germline V and J ends were trimmed by 5 bases and 3 bases, with 8 bases remaining between them. CDR1 and CDR2 from the germline V gene are MNHEY and SMNVEV (reference sequence). The CDR3 here is CASSGWNNQPQHF. The CDR3 nucleotides are TGTGCCAGCAGTGGGTGGAACAATCAGCCCCAGCATTTT.

This clonotype occurred a few times. An end of the junction differs from the germline gene, which may be a read error. The chain employs TRBV6-2 or TRBV6-3 and TRBJ2-7, with D perhaps given as TRBD1 or TRBD2 (5 bases each). Germline CDR1 is MNHEY and CDR2 is SVGEGT. The CDR3 sequence is 15 residues long. Here the CDR3 reads CASRPIRDGGYEQYF. As DNA, the CDR3 is TGTGCTAGCAGACCGATACGGGACGGAGGCTACGAGCAGTACTTC.

This chain connects TRBV28 to TRBJ1-2; no firm D call. The CDR3 covers 14 residues. CDR1 and CDR2 (germline): MDHEN, SYDVKM. The V gene lost 6 bases and the J gene lost 4 bases, with 15 bases spanning the gap. The CDR3 DNA follows: TGTGCCAGCAGACCCTCCCTGACCCTCTATGGCTACACCTTC. This encodes CASRPSLTLYGYTF.

This clonotype showed up many times. The genes are TRBV6-2 or TRBV6-3 and TRBJ2-7; D ambiguous. Per the germline V gene, CDR1 is MNHEY and CDR2 is SVGEGT. V lost 10 bases to trimming and J lost 9 bases, with 16 bases between them. This CDR3 is built from 11 residues. The CDR3 region has the DNA TGTGCCACCCAATATTTACGAGTGCAGTACTTC. Protein: CATQYLRVQYF.

This clonotype was observed a few times. V is TRBV2 and J is TRBJ1-2, with TRBD1 identical over 8 bases. With 6 bases clipped from V and 4 bases from J, the junction kept 7 bases outside the gene matches. CDR3 length: 14 residues. In germline, CDR1 is SNHLY, CDR2 FYNNEI. The chain's CDR3 is CASRGDRGGYGYTF. Here the CDR3 DNA reads TGTGCCAGCAGGGGCGACAGGGGAGGCTATGGCTACACCTTC.

Notes on this clonotype: A junction boundary mismatches the germline segment, possibly from a read error. The gene calls are TRBV6-5 and TRBJ2-1, with 10 bases fitting TRBD2. The CDR3 length is 15 residues. Germline assignment: CDR1 MNHEY and CDR2 SVGAGI. CDR3 loop: CASSRSGGAYSEQFF. The CDR3 DNA sequence: TGTGCCAGCAGCCGCAGCGGGGGGGCCTACAGTGAGCAGTTCTTC.

This clonotype has at least ten counts. V usage is TRBV28 and J usage is TRBJ2-5; D may be TRBD1 (6 bases). CDR3 length: 14 amino acids. Deletions cut 5 bases from V and 4 bases from J, with 14 bases between. Germline V gene lookup returns CDR1 MDHEN and CDR2 SYDVKM. This CDR3 reads CASSNPKGGETQYF. CDR3 DNA sequence: TGTGCCAGCAGTAACCCAAAAGGGGGAGAGACCCAGTACTTC.

The rearrangement uses TRBV6-5 and TRBJ1-1; no clear D. In germline, CDR1 is MNHEY, CDR2 SVGAGI. Between the trimmed V and J ends, which lost 6 bases and 0 bases, there was a span of 8 bases. This CDR3 has 13 residues. CDR3 amino acids: CASRVRMNTEAFF. The CDR3 bases are TGTGCCAGCAGGGTTAGGATGAACACTGAAGCTTTCTTT.

This clonotype was seen a few times. The J gene is TRBJ1-2, the V gene TRBV29-1; TRBD1 aligns across 7 bases. V trimming: 3 bases; J trimming: 6 bases; junction bases outside the gene matches: 22. CDR1 and CDR2 from the germline V gene are SQVTM and ANQGSEA. The CDR3 runs 18 residues. The CDR3 bases are TGCAGCGTTGATGCGGGACCTAATACAGGGGTGGGGTCGGATGGCTACACCTTC. This sequence encodes CSVDAGPNTGVGSDGYTF.

This clonotype was observed a handful of times. The V and J genes are TRBV18 and TRBJ2-5; 7 positions agree with TRBD2. CDR1 is KGHSH and CDR2 is LQKENI in the germline V gene. V trimming: 3 bases; J trimming: 6 bases; junction bases outside the gene matches: 7. CDR3 length: 14 residues. The CDR3 DNA sequence: TGTGCCAGCTCACCTGGGCTAGCGGAGAAGACCCAGTACTTC. The encoded protein is CASSPGLAEKTQYF.

The chain uses TRBV28 and TRBJ1-2; TRBD1 agrees at 9 bases. Germline loops: CDR1 MDHEN, CDR2 SYDVKM. The CDR3 consists of 14 residues. V lost 7 bases to trimming and J lost 4 bases; unmatched junction nucleotides: 7. CDR3 in DNA: TGTGCCAGCAATCCGGACAGGGGAATCTATGGCTACACCTTC. Protein product: CASNPDRGIYGYTF.

This chain links TRBV12-3 or TRBV12-4 with TRBJ2-1, with 7 positions matching TRBD1. The CDR3 totals 15 residues. V was clipped by 5 bases and J by 2 bases; unmatched bases: 6. CDR3 nucleotide sequence: TGTGCCAGCAGTGGCACCAGGGGGACCTACAATGAGCAGTTCTTC. Amino acid sequence: CASSGTRGTYNEQFF.

This chain joins TRBV20-1 and TRBJ2-5; a possible D gene is TRBD1 (5 bases). The J call may be wrong; the DNA end is better matched by TRBJ2-7. The CDR3 covers 12 residues. CDR1 and CDR2 (germline): DFQATT, SNEGSKA (reference sequence). The CDR3 DNA sequence: TGCAGTGCCCTTTGGGGAAGGGGCGAGCAGTACTTC. Its protein is CSALWGRGEQYF.

This clonotype appeared many times. The chain joins TRBV20-1 to TRBJ2-3, with D uncertain. V dropped 5 bases and J dropped 0 bases, with 18 bases sitting between them. The CDR3 sequence is 16 residues long. CDR1 and CDR2 from the germline V gene are DFQATT and SNEGSKA (reference sequence). The CDR3 here is CSAQRRTMSSTDTQYF. The DNA of the CDR3 is TGCAGTGCTCAGAGGCGGACGATGTCTAGCACAGATACGCAGTATTTT.

The rearrangement uses TRBV7-2 and TRBJ2-6, with a possible D match to TRBD2 (5 bases). The V end was cut by 0 bases, the J end by 1 base, with 10 bases between. Germline CDR1 and CDR2: SGHTA and FQGNSA. The CDR3 runs to 17 residues. Here the CDR3 DNA reads TGTGCCAGCAGCTTAGCGTTCGGGGTTTCTGGGGCCAACGTCCTGACTTTC. Its translation: CASSLAFGVSGANVLTF.

This clonotype was observed at least ten times. The V gene is TRBV9, the J gene TRBJ2-1; 11 positions agree with TRBD2. The CDR3 runs to 21 residues. Germline V gene data show CDR1 as SGDLS and CDR2 as YYNGEE. V shed 3 bases, J shed 9 bases, and the junction held 26 bases outside the gene matches. The CDR3 coding sequence is TGTGCCAGCAGCGAGATCTTAGCTCGGGGAACTAGCGGGGGTGGTCTAAGTGAGCAGTTCTTC. It codes for CASSEILARGTSGGGLSEQFF.

This clonotype has just a few counts. This chain uses TRBV12-3 or TRBV12-4 with TRBJ2-1; D perhaps matches TRBD2 (6 bases). Between the trimmed V and J ends, which lost 5 bases and 7 bases, there was a span of 15 bases. The CDR3 length is 14 residues. For the CDR3, the DNA is TGTGCCAGCAGTGACGCACTCGGAGGGAATGAGCAGTTCTTC. Its protein product is CASSDALGGNEQFF.

The CDR3 DNA is TGTGCCAGCAGCCGCGGGACACTCAGCTCCTACGAGCAGTACTTC. It translates to CASSRGTLSSYEQYF. The V gene is TRBV9, the J gene TRBJ2-7; possibly TRBD1 or TRBD2 for D (6 bases each). V shed 4 bases and J shed 0 bases, with 14 bases lying between them. Germline V CDR1 and CDR2: SGDLS, YYNGEE. The CDR3 contains 15 residues.

This clonotype was detected ten times or more. This chain joins TRBV7-3 and TRBJ1-1; D not resolved. V lost 5 bases and J lost 0, with 7 bases in between. The V gene's germline CDR1 is SGHTA and CDR2 FQGTGA. CDR3 length: 13 amino acids. Here the CDR3 reads CASSVGMNTEAFF. DNA for the CDR3: TGTGCCAGCAGCGTGGGGATGAACACTGAAGCTTTCTTT.

V gene TRBV20-1 combines with J gene TRBJ1-5, with D unclear. The V end lost 7 bases, the J end lost 0 bases, and 13 bases lay between the germline ends. The CDR3 has 14 amino acids. Germline V gene lookup returns CDR1 DFQATT and CDR2 SNEGSKA (reference sequence). In DNA form, the CDR3 reads TGCAGTGGACGGGAGGGAAATAGCAATCAGCCCCAGCATTTT. Translated, it gives CSGREGNSNQPQHF.

As to this clonotype: The conserved phenylalanine or tryptophan normally closing the CDR3 is absent here, so this likely arose from a read error. The chain employs TRBV12-3 or TRBV12-4 and TRBJ2-1; D unclear. This CDR3 region has 13 residues. The V end lost 2 bases, the J end lost 2 bases, and 4 bases lay between the germline ends. The CDR3 reads CASSLTPYNEQFV. The CDR3 DNA reads as TGTGCCAGCAGTTTAACCCCCTACAATGAGCAGTTCGTC.

This clonotype was recorded many times. The CDR3 sequence: CASSLDVAGSTDTQYF. The CDR3 nucleotides are TGTGCCAGCAGTTTAGATGTAGCGGGCAGCACAGATACGCAGTATTTT. This rearrangement joins TRBV12-3 or TRBV12-4 to TRBJ2-3; TRBD2 agrees at 7 bases. The CDR3 spans 16 residues. V was clipped by 1 base and J by 0 bases; unmatched bases: 4.

This clonotype was counted only a few times. The rearrangement joins TRBV28 to TRBJ1-1, with TRBD1 identical over 8 bases. This CDR3 has 13 residues. The trim removed 6 bases at V and 8 bases at J, leaving 8 bases unmatched. CDR1 and CDR2 (germline): MDHEN, SYDVKM. The CDR3 DNA sequence: TGTGCCAGCAGAAGGACAGGGAGGGAGGAAGCTTTCTTT. Its protein is CASRRTGREEAFF. Looking up the rest from reference TRBV28 and TRBJ1-1 gives the full variable domain: DVKVTQSSRYLVKRTGEKVFLECVQDMDHENMFWYRQDPGLGLRLIYFSYDVKMKEKGDIPEGYSVSREKKERFSLILESASTNQTSMYLCASRRTGREEAFFGQGTRLTVV.